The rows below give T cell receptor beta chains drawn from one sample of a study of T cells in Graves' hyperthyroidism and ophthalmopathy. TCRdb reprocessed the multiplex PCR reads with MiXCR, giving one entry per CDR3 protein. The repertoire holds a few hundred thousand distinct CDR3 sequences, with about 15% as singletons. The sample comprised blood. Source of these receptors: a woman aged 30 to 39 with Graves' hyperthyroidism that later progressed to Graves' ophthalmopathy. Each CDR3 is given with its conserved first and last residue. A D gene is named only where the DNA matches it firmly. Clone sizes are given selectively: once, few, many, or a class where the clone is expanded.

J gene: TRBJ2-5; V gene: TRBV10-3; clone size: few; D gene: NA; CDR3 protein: CAISESVGPEAQYF; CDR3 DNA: TGTGCCATCAGTGAGTCGGTGGGGCCAGAGGCCCAGTACTTC
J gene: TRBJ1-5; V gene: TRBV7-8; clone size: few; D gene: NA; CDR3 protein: CASSYQTGLSQPQHF; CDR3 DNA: TGTGCCAGCAGCTATCAAACGGGGTTGAGTCAGCCCCAGCATTTT
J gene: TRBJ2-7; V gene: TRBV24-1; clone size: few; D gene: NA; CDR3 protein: CATRGQNGKDEQYF; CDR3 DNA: TGTGCCACCCGGGGCCAAAACGGGAAAGACGAGCAGTACTTC
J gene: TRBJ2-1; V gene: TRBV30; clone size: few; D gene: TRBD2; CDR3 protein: CAWSLQRTAGGPRNEQFF; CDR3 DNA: TGTGCCTGGAGTCTTCAGAGAACAGCGGGAGGGCCGAGGAATGAGCAGTTCTTC
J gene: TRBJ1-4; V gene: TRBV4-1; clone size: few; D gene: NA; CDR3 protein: CASVPGRGNNEKLFF; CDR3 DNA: TGCGCCAGCGTCCCCGGGCGGGGCAATAATGAAAAACTGTTTTTT
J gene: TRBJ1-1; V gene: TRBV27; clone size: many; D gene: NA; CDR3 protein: CASSLIPPAGYTEAFF; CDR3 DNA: TGTGCCAGCAGTTTAATCCCCCCGGCAGGCTACACTGAAGCTTTCTTT
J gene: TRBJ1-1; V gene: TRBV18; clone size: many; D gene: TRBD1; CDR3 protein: CASSPRTGGTEAFF; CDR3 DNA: TGTGCCAGCAGCCCTAGAACAGGGGGTACTGAAGCTTTCTTT
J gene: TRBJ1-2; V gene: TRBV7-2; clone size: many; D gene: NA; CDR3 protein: CASSPTRDRTHYTF; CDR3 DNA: TGTGCCAGCAGCCCTACCAGAGACAGGACCCACTACACCTTC
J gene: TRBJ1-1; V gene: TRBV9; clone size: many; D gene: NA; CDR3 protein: CASSVDLNTEAFF; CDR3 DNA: TGTGCCAGCAGCGTAGATCTGAACACTGAAGCTTTCTTT
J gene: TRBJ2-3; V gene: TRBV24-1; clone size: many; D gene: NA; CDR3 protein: CATSDRQTDTQYF; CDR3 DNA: TGTGCCACCAGTGATCGACAGACAGATACGCAGTATTTT
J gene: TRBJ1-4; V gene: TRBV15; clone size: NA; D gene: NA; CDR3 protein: CATSRDPGNGVELFF; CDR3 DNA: TGTGCCACCAGCAGAGATCCTGGGAACGGCGTAGAACTGTTTTTT
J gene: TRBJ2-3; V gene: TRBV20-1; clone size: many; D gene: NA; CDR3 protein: CSASGKGTDTQYF; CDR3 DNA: TGCAGTGCTAGCGGGAAAGGCACAGATACGCAGTATTTT
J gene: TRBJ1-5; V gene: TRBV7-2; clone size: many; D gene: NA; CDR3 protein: CASSSTGTSNQPQHF; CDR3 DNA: TGTGCCAGCAGCTCGACCGGGACTTCCAATCAGCCCCAGCATTTT